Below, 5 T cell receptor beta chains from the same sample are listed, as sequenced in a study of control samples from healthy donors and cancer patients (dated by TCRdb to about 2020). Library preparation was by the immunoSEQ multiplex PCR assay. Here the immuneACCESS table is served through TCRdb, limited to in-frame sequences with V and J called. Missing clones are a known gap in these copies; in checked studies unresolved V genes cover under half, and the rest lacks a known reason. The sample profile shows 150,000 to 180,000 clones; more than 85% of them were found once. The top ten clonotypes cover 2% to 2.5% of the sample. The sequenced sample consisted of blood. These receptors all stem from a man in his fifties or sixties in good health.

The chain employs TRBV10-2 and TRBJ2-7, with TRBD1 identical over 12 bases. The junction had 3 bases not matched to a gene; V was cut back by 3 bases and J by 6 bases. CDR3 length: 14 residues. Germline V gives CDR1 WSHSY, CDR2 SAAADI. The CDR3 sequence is CASSDGTGGVEQYF. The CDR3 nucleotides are TGCGCCAGCAGTGATGGGACAGGGGGCGTCGAGCAGTACTTC.

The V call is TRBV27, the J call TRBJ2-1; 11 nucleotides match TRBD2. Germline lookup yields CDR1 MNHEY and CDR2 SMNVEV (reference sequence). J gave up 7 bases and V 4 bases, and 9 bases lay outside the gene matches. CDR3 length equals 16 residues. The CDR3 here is CASSSTSGIKWNEQFF. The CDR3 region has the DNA TGTGCCAGCAGTTCGACTAGCGGGATCAAGTGGAATGAGCAGTTCTTC.

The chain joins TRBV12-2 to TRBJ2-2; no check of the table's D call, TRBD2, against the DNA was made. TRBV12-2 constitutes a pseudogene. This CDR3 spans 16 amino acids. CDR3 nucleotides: TGTGCAAGTCGCTTACGCCAGCGGGAGGGCTCCGGGGAGCTGTTTTTT. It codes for CASRLRQREGSGELFF.

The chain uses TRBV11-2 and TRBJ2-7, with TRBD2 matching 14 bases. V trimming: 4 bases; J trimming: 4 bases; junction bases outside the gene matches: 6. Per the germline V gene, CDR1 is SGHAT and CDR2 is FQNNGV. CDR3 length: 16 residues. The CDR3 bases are TGTGCCAGCAGCTCGGGGACTAGCGGGAGTGGATACGAGCAGTACTTC. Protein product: CASSSGTSGSGYEQYF.

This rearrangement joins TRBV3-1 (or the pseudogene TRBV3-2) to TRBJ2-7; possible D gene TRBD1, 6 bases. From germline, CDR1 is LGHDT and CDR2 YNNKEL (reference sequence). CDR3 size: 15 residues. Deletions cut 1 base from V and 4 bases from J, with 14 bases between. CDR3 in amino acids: CASSQVSTGQYEQYF. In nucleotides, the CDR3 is TGTGCCAGCAGCCAAGTTTCGACAGGTCAGTACGAGCAGTACTTC.